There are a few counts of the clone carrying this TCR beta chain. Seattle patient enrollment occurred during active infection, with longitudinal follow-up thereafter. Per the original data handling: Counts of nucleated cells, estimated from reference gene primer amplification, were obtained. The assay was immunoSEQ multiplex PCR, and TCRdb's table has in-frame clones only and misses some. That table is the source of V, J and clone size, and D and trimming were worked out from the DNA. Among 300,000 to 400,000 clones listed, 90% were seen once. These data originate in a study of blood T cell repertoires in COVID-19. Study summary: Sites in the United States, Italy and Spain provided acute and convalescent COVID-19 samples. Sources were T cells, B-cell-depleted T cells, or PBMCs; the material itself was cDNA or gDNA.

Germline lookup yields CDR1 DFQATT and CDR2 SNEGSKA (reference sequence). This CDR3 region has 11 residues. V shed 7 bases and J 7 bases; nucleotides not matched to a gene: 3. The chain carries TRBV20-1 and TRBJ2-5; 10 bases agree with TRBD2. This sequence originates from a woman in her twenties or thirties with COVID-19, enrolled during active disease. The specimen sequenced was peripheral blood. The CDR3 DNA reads TGCAGTGTTGAGCGGGAGGGGACCCAGTACTTC. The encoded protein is CSVEREGTQYF.